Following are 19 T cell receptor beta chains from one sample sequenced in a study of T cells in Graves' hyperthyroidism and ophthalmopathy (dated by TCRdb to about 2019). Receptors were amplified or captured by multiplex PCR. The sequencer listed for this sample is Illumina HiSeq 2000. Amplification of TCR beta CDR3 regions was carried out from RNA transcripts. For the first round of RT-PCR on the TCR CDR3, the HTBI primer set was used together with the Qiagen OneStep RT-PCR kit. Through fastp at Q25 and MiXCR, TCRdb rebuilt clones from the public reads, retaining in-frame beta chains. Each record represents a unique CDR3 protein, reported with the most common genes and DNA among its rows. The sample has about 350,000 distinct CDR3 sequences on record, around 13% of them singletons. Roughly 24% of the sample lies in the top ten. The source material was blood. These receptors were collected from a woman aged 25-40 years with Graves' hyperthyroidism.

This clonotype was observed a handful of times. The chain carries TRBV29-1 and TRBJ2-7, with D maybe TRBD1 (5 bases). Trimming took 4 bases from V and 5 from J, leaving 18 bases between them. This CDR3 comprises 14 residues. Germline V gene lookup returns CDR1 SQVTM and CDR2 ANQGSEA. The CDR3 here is CSVVRYQGRHEQYF. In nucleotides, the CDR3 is TGCAGCGTTGTAAGGTATCAGGGTAGGCACGAGCAGTACTTC.

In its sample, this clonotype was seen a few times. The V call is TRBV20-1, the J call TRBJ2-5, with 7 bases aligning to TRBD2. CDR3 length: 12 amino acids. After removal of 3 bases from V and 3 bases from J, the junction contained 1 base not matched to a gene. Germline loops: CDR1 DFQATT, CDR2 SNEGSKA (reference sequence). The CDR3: CSASLAEETQYF. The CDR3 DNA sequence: TGCAGTGCTAGCCTAGCGGAAGAGACCCAGTACTTC.

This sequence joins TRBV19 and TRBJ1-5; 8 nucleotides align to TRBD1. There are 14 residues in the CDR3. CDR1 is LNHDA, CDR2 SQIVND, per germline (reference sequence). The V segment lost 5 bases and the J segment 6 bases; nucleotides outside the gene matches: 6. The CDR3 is CASSGQGGFQPQHF. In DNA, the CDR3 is TGTGCCAGTAGTGGACAGGGAGGGTTTCAGCCCCAGCATTTT.

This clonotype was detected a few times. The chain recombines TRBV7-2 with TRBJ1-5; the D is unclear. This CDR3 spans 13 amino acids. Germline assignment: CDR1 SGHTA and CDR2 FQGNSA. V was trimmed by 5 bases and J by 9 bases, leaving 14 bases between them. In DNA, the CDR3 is TGTGCCAGCAGCCCCGGAGGAATAGGGCCCCAGCATTTT. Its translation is CASSPGGIGPQHF.

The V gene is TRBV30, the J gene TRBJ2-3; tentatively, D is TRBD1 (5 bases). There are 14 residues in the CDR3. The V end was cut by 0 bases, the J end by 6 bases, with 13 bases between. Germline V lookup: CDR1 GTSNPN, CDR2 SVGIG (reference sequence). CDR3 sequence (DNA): TGTGCCTGGAGTGTAACAGGTTCTGGCGATACGCAGTATTTT. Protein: CAWSVTGSGDTQYF.

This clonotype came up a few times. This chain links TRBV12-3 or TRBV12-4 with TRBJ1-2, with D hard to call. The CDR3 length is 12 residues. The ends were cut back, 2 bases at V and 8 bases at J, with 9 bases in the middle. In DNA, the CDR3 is TGTGCCAGCAGTTTAAGAACGAGGGGCTACACCTTC. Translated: CASSLRTRGYTF.

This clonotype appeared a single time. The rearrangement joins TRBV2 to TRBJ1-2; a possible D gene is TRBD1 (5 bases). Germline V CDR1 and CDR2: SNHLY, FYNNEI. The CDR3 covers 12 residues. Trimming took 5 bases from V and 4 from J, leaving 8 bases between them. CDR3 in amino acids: CASSYRLYGYTF. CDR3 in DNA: TGTGCCAGCAGTTACAGGCTCTATGGCTACACCTTC. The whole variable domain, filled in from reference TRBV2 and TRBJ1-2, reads EPEVTQTPSHQVTQMGQEVILRCVPISNHLYFYWYRQILGQKVEFLVSFYNNEISEKSEIFDDQFSVERPDGSNFTLKIRSTKLEDSAMYFCASSYRLYGYTFGSGTRLTVV.

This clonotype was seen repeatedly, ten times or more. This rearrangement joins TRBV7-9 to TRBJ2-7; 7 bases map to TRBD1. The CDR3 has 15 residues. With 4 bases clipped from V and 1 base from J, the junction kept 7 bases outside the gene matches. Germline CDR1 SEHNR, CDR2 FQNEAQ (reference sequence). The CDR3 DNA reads TGTGCCAGCAGCTCACGGACCAGGGGGTCCTACGAGCAGTACTTC. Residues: CASSSRTRGSYEQYF.

The CDR3 loop is CASRPTAVHSPLHF. CDR3 nucleotides: TGTGCCAGCAGACCGACCGCAGTCCATTCACCCCTCCACTTT. V gene TRBV6-2 or TRBV6-3 combines with J gene TRBJ1-6; D remains ambiguous. CDR3 length: 14 amino acids. Germline loops: CDR1 MNHEY, CDR2 SVGEGT. Trimming shortened V by 6 bases and J by 8 bases, and 14 bases separated the two germline ends.

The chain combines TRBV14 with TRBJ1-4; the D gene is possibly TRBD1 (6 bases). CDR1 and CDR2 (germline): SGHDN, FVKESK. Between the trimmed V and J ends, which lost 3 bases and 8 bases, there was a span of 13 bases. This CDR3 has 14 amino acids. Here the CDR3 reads CASSHQTGIEKLFF. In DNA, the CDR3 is TGTGCCAGCAGCCACCAGACAGGTATCGAAAAACTGTTTTTT.

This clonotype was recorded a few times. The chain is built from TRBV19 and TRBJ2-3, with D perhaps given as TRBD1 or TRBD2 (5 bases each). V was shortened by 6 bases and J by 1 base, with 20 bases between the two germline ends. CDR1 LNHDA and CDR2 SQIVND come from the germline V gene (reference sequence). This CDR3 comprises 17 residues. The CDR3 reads CASSNEVGVKGTDTQYF. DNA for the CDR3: TGTGCCAGTAGCAACGAAGTGGGGGTGAAAGGCACAGATACGCAGTATTTT.

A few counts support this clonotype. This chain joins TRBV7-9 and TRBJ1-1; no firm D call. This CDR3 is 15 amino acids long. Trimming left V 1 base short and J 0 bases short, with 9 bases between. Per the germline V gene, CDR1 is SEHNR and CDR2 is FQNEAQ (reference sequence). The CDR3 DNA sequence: TGTGCCAGCAGCTTAGAGGGCACAATGAACACTGAAGCTTTCTTT. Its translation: CASSLEGTMNTEAFF.

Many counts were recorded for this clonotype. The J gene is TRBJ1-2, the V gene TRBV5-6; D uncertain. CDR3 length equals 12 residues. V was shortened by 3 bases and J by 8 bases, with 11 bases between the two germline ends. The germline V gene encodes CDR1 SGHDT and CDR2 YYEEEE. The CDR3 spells CASSYSVGGYTF. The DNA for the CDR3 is TGTGCCAGCAGCTATTCGGTAGGCGGCTACACCTTC.

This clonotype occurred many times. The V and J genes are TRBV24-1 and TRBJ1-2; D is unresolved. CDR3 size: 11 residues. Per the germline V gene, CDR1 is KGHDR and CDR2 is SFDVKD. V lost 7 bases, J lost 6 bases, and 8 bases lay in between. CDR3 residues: CATSFGDGYTF. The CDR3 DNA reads TGTGCCACCAGCTTCGGGGATGGCTACACCTTC.

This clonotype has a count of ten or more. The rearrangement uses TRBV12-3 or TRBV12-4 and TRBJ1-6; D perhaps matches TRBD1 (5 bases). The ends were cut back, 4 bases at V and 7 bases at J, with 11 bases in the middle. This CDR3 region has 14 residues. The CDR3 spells CASSYEGSNSPLHF. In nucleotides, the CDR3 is TGTGCCAGCAGTTATGAGGGGTCGAATTCACCCCTCCACTTT.

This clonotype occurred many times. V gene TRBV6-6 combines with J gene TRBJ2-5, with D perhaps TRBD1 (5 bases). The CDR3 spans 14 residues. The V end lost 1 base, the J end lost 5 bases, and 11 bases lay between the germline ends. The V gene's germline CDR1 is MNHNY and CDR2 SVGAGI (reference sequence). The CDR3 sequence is CASSYYRSRETQYF. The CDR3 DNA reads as TGTGCCAGCAGTTACTACAGGTCCAGGGAGACCCAGTACTTC.

CDR3 sequence: CASSAGQGPYGYTF. The CDR3 DNA reads as TGTGCCAGCTCTGCAGGACAGGGGCCCTATGGCTACACCTTC. The genes are TRBV6-1 and TRBJ1-2, with 9 positions matching TRBD1. This CDR3 is 14 amino acids long. CDR1 is MNHNS, CDR2 SASEGT, per germline. Trimming at V came to 8 bases and at J to 4 bases, leaving 8 bases not matched to a gene.

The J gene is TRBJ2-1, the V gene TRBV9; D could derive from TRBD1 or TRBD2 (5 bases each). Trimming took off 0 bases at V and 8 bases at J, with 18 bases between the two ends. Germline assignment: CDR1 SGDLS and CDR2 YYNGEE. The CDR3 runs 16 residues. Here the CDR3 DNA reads TGTGCCAGCAGCGTAGGACAAGGGGCACTAGATTATGAGCAGTTCTTC. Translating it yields CASSVGQGALDYEQFF.

In DNA form, the CDR3 reads TGTGCCAGCAGGCCCGGGACAGGGAACACCGGGGAGCTGTTTTTT. It yields the protein CASRPGTGNTGELFF. The chain recombines TRBV11-1 with TRBJ2-2; 8 nucleotides match TRBD1. Trimming cost V 6 bases and J 1 base; bases outside gene matches: 4. Germline V lookup: CDR1 SGHAT, CDR2 FQDESV (reference sequence). The CDR3 runs to 15 residues.